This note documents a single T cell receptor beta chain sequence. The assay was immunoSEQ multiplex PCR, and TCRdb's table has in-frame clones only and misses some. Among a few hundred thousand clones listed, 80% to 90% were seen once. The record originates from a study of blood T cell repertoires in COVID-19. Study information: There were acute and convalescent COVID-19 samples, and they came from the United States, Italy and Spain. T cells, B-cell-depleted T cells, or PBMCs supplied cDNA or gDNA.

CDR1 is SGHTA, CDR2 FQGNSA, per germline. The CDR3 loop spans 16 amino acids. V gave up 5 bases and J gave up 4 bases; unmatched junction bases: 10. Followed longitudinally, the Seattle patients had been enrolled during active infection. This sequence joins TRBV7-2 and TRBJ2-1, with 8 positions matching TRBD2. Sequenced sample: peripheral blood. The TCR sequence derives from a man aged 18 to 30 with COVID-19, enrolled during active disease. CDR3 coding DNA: TGTGCCAGCAGCGGAAGCCCCGGGACTAGGTACAATGAGCAGTTCTTC. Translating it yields CASSGSPGTRYNEQFF.